This T cell receptor (beta chain) was identified during a study of persistence of HIV-infected CD4 T cells. Findings and limits, study-wide: CMV- and Gag-responding cells had lower TCRbeta richness than CD3/CD28-responding cells.

Trimming took off 1 base at V and 9 bases at J, with 7 bases between the two ends. CDR1 is LGHDT and CDR2 is YNNKEL in the germline V gene (reference sequence). The CDR3 sequence is 13 residues long. For this clone: Its target is not known.

Cells were stimulated with CMV-infected fibroblast lysates at roughly 10 ug/mL. CD4+ T cells upregulating both CD40 ligand and CD69 were sorted as responding cells. Donors had CD4+ T cell counts above 400 cells/uL and were CMV-seropositive. This was the immunoSEQ version 4 assay in survey mode. This table comes from immunoSEQ multiplex PCR, and its TCRdb copy is limited to in-frame clones, with some not included. The table shows more than 10,000 clones, with around 68% occurring only once. This sequence joins TRBV3-1 (or the pseudogene TRBV3-2) and TRBJ1-6; D uncertain. This receptor was obtained from an adult man with HIV who was CMV-seropositive. Source: CD4+ T cells sorted from PBMCs after roughly 20-hour stimulation, taken from a patient who received antiretroviral therapy. The CDR3: CASSQGVGSPLHF. CDR3 sequence (DNA): TGTGCCAGCAGCCAAGGCGTCGGTTCACCCCTCCACTTT.